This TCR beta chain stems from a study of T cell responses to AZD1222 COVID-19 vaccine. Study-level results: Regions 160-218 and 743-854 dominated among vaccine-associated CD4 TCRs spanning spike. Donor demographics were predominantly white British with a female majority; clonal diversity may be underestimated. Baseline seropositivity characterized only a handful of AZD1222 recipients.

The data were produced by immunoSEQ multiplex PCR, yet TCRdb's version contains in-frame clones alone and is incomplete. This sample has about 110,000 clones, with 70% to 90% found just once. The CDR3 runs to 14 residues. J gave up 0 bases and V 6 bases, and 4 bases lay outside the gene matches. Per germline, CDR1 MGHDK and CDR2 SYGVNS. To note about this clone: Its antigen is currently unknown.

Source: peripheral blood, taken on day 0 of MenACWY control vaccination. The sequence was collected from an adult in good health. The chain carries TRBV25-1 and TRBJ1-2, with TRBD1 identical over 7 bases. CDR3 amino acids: CASRRQGTNYGYTF. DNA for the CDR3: TGTGCCAGCAGACGACAGGGAACTAACTATGGCTACACCTTC.